The present T cell receptor beta chain was sequenced within a study of T cells in Graves' hyperthyroidism and ophthalmopathy. Regions amplified from RNA transcripts were the TCR beta CDR3 regions. TCR CDR3 regions were first amplified by RT-PCR with HTBI primers. TCRdb reprocessed the multiplex PCR reads with MiXCR, giving one entry per CDR3 protein. Seen here are around 500,000 distinct CDR3 sequences, 20% to 25% observed once, and the top ten hold roughly 49%. About this clonotype itself: As yet, its antigen is unknown.

Uncontrolled infection, other autoimmune disease, pregnancy or lactation excluded patients. Study conclusions and caveats: Blood also showed most of the thyroid clonotypes that were expanded above 0.001.

CDR1 KGHSH and CDR2 LQKENI come from the germline V gene. This CDR3 spans 15 amino acids. The trim removed 0 bases at V and 10 bases at J, leaving 5 bases unmatched. This clonotype was obtained from a woman in her 70s with Graves' ophthalmopathy. The genes are TRBV18 and TRBJ2-2, with 10 bases that match TRBD2. Sequenced input: blood. This chain's CDR3 is CASSPPGLAGEELFF. In DNA form, the CDR3 reads TGTGCCAGCTCACCACCGGGTCTAGCGGGAGAGGAGCTGTTTTTT.